This T cell receptor (beta chain) stems from a study of identical twins listed by TCRdb under 2016. Regarding the research as a whole: To test whether fetal clonotypes persist, this study deep-sequenced TCR alpha and beta repertoires from monozygotic twins, from unrelated adults of various ages, and from cord blood. To rule out contamination, the twin experiments were replicated at different times with different library preparation protocols.

The library came from 5' RACE. Sequenced using an Illumina HiSeq 2000. A universal primer binding site was added through template switching, and the final cDNA carried a unique molecular identifier so that TCR cDNA molecules could be counted accurately. Specific primers in the conserved constant-segment region were used to synthesize first-strand cDNA for TCR alpha and beta chains. To control for contamination, each cDNA library was double barcoded with a SMART-Mk sample barcode plus Illumina barcodes. TruSeq adapter sequences, together with Illumina sample barcodes, were added in two successive PCR steps. The TCR alpha and beta cDNA libraries were sequenced on the Illumina HiSeq platform using custom primers. Turning to the authors' computational methods: MiGEC was used to process raw reads and extract unique molecular identifiers, and MiXCR was used to find CDR3 positions. Recombination models were inferred per individual with the repgenHMM and IGoR tools using an EM algorithm. Shared clonotype analysis was performed with the tcR package in R, normalizing sharing by the product of cloneset sizes. Out-of-frame nonproductive sequences were analyzed to study raw recombination free of thymic and clonal selection effects. TCRdb ran its own pipeline on the public reads, namely fastp trimming at Q25 and MiXCR clone calling, and kept in-frame beta chains. Entries that share a CDR3 protein sequence are merged under the most common genes and DNA. TCRdb, rather than the study authors, made the V and J calls. The table for this sample lists over 500,000 distinct CDR3 sequences; roughly 21% of them were counted only once. The ten largest clones add up to around 0.9% of the sample.

Trimming at the junction amounts to 5 bases on V and 3 bases on J, and the germline ends lie 13 bases apart. Taken from cysteine to phenylalanine, the CDR3 has 14 residues. Of all the DNA, just the CDR3 is kept, 42 bases in frame from base 1. CDR1 and CDR2, looked up from the germline V gene (reference sequence), are DFQATT and SNEGSKA. In regard to this clonotype: Its cognate antigen has yet to be identified. There are no base qualities to consult, and no much larger clone falls within one base.

Study-wide conclusions, independent of this receptor: In monozygotic twins, recombination models systematically underestimated out-of-frame TCR alpha sharing, but the models matched the sharing seen between unrelated individuals. Invariant T cells such as MAIT and iNKT could partly confound zero-insertion analyses, although diverse VJ usage argued against such confounding for most clonotypes. A weaker excess of twin sharing was found in beta out-of-frame sequences because the signal-to-noise ratio was lowered by fewer shared sequences. Out-of-frame TCR alpha sequences shared between twins showed an excess of low generation-probability sequences compared with coincidental sharing between unrelated individuals. Because the same donors could not be followed over many years, the conclusions relied on cross-sectional statistical analysis. Fewer insertions were carried by abundant cord blood beta clonotypes, a similar but weaker trend appeared in young adult naive repertoires, and no such trend appeared in memory repertoires.

Only healthy Caucasian donors were included. Three pairs of female monozygotic twins, all aged roughly 18 to 29 years, made up the twin cohort. Positive isolation kits from Invitrogen were used to isolate CD4+ and CD8+ T cell populations. These data were also reused for a study on T cells expressing NK-cell markers. The second paper states: About eight donors provided sorted CD3+CD56+NKG2C+, CD3+CD56+NKG2C- and CD3+CD56-NKG2C+ T-cell subsets, whose TCR beta-chain repertoires were profiled. Among the eight sequenced donors, seven were HCMV-seropositive and one was HCMV-seronegative. In several experiments an anti-gammadeltaTCR antibody was added to restrict sorting to alphabetaTCR-expressing T cells. In about 6 donors, the dominant CD3+CD56+NKG2C+ clonotypes were found to rank among the top 10 CD8+ clonotypes and to make up about 1.0-7.5% of CD8+ T cells. Those dominant clonotypes were again the most abundant among CD3+CD56-NKG2C+ cells in a handful of donors, at about 25-60.1%. It remained unclear whether the expanded NKG2C-expressing T cell clones were specific for HCMV antigens. The study sequenced eight donors, all healthy volunteers chosen at random: three men and five women. HCMV-specific IgG was detected in serum with a commercial ELISA kit to determine HCMV serostatus. MIGEC was used to demultiplex reads and group the reads by UMI, and MiTCR was used to assemble and quantify clonotypes. To exclude erroneous sequences, only TCR cDNA sequences supported by at least two reads were retained. The tcR package was used for downstream repertoire analysis, and clonotypes were matched across fractions by CDR3 nucleotide sequence plus V segment. VDJmatch was used to annotate antigen specificity against VDJdb, with one amino acid substitution in CDR3 allowed.

The clonotype originates from a woman under 30 in good health. Recombination connected TRBV20-1 to TRBJ1-4, with the D segment identity uncertain. The specimen was CD4+ T cells sorted from blood. The base sequence is TGCAGTGCTTCTCCGACGGATCCTAATGAAAAACTGTTTTTT. Translated, this is CSASPTDPNEKLFF.